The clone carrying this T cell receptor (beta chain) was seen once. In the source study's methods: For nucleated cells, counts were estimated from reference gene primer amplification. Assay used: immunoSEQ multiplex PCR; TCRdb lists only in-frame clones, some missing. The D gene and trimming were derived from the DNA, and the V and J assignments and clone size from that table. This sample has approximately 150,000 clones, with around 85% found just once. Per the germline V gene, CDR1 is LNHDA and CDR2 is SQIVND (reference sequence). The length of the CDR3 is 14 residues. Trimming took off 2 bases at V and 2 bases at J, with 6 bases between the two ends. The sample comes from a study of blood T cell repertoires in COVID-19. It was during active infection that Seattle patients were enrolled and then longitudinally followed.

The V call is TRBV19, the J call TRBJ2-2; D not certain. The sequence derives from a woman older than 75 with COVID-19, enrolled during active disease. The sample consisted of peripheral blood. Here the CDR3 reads CASSISSNTGELFF. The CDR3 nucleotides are TGTGCCAGTAGTATATCAAGCAACACCGGGGAGCTGTTTTTT.